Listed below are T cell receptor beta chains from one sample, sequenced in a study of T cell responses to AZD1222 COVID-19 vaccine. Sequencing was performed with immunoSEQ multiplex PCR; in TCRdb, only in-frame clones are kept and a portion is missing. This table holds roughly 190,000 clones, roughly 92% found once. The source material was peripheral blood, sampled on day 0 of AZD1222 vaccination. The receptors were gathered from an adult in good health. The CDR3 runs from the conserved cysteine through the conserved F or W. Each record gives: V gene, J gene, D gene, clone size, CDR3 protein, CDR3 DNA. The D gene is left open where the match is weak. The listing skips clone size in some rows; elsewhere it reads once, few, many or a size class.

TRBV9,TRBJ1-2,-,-,CASSGPRVGGSYGYTF,TGTGCCAGCAGCGGGCCCAGGGTGGGAGGAAGCTATGGCTACACCTTC
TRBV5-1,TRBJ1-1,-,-,CASRSGMNTEAFF,TGCGCCAGCAGATCGGGGATGAACACTGAAGCTTTCTTT
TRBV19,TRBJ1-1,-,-,CASLGAPMNTEAFF,TGTGCCAGTCTCGGTGCTCCTATGAACACTGAAGCTTTCTTT
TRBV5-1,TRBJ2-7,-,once,CASSLGHSPTLGEQYF,TGCGCCAGCAGCTTGGGCCACTCTCCTACCCTGGGAGAGCAGTACTTC
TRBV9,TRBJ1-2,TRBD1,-,CASSVGDRGGYTF,TGTGCCAGCAGCGTAGGGGACAGGGGTGGCTACACCTTC
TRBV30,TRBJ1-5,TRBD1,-,CAWSRQGSQPQHF,TGTGCCTGGAGTAGACAGGGGTCTCAGCCCCAGCATTTT
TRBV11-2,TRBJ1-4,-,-,CASSPGTVNEKLFF,TGTGCCAGCAGCCCGGGGACGGTTAATGAAAAACTGTTTTTT
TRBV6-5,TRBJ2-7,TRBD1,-,CASSYAGTGGSYEQYF,TGTGCCAGCAGTTACGCCGGGACAGGGGGGTCCTACGAGCAGTACTTC
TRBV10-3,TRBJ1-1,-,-,CAISESDRWNTEAFF,TGTGCCATCAGTGAGTCCGACAGATGGAACACTGAAGCTTTCTTT
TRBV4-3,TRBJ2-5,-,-,CASSQDPQGRETQYF,TGCGCCAGCAGCCAAGATCCCCAGGGAAGGGAGACCCAGTACTTC
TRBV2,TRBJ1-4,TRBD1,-,CASSENPRQGGKLFF,TGTGCCAGCAGCGAGAACCCCAGACAGGGGGGGAAACTGTTTTTT
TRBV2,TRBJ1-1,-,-,CASSLSSGHGLNTEAFF,TGTGCCAGCAGTTTAAGCTCGGGCCATGGCCTGAACACTGAAGCTTTCTTT
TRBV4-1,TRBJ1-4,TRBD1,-,CASSQFWTGATNEKLFF,TGCGCCAGCAGCCAATTTTGGACAGGGGCAACTAATGAAAAACTGTTTTTT
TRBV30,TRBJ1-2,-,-,CAWTTGGGYTF,TGTGCCTGGACCACCGGGGGGGGCTACACCTTC
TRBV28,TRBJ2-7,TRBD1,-,CASSAGGQERVEQYF,TGTGCCAGCAGTGCTGGAGGACAGGAGCGTGTCGAGCAGTACTTC
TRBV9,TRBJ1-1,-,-,CASSVGGQFNTEAFF,TGTGCCAGCAGCGTAGGGGGGCAGTTCAACACTGAAGCTTTCTTT
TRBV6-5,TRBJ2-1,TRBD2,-,CASSYTSGGWNEQFF,TGTGCCAGCAGTTATACTAGCGGGGGGTGGAATGAGCAGTTCTTC
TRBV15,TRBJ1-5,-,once,CATSRDPGNQPQHF,TGTGCCACCAGCAGAGATCCGGGGAATCAGCCCCAGCATTTT